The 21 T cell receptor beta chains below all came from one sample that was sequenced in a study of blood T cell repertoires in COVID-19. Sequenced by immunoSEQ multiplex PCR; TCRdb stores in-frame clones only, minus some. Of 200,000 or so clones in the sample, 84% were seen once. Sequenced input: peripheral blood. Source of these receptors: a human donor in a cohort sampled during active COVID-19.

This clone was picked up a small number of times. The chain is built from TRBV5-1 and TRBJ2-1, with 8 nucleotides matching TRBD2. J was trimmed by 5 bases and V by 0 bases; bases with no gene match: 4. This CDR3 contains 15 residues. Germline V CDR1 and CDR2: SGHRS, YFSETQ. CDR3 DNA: TGCGCCAGCAGCTTGGTGGCGGGAGGAAACAATGAGCAGTTCTTC. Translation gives CASSLVAGGNNEQFF.

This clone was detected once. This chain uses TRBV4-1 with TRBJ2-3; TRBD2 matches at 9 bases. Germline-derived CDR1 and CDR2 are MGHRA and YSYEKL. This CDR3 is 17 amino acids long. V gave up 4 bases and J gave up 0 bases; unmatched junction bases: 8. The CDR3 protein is CASSRSGLAVSTDTQYF. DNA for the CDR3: TGCGCCAGCAGCCGGTCGGGACTAGCAGTTAGCACAGATACGCAGTATTTT.

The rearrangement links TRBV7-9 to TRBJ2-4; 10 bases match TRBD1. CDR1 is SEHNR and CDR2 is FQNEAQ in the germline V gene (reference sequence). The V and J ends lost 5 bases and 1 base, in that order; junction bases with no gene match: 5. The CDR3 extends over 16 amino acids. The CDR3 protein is CASSPPGQGAKNIQYF. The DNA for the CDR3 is TGTGCCAGCAGCCCACCGGGACAGGGGGCCAAAAACATTCAGTACTTC.

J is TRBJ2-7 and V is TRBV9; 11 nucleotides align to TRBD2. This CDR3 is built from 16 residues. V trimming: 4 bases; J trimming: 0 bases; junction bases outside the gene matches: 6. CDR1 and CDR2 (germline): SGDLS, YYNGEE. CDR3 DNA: TGTGCCAGCAGCCCCCGGACTAGCGGGCTCTCCTACGAGCAGTACTTC. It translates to CASSPRTSGLSYEQYF.

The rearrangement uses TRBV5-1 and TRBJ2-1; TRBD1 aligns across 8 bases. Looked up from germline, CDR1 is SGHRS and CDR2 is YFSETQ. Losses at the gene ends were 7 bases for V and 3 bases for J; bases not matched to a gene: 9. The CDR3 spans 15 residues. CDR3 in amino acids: CASLPGQGVYNEQFF. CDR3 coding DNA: TGCGCCAGCCTCCCAGGACAGGGTGTCTACAATGAGCAGTTCTTC.

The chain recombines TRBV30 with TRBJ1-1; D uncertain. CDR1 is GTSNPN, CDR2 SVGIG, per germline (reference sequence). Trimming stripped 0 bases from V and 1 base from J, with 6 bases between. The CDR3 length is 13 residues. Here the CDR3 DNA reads TGTGCCTGGAGTGTACAACCGAACACTGAAGCTTTCTTT. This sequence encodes CAWSVQPNTEAFF.

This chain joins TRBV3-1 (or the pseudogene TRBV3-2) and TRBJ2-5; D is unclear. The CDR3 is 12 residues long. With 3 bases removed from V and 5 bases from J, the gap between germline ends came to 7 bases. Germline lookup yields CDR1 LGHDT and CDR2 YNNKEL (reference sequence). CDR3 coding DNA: TGTGCCAGCAGCCACCTATGGGAGACCCAGTACTTC. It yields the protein CASSHLWETQYF.

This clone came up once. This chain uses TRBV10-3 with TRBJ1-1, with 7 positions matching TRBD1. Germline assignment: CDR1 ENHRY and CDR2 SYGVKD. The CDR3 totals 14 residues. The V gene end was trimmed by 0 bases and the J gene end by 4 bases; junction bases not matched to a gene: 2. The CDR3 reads CAISESPGGTEAFF. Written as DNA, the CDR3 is TGTGCCATCAGTGAGTCGCCAGGGGGCACTGAAGCTTTCTTT.

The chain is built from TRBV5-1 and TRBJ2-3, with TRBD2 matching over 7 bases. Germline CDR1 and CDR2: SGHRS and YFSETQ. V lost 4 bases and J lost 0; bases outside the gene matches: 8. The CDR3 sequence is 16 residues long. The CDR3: CASSRASGPSTDTQYF. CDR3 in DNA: TGCGCCAGCAGCCGCGCTAGCGGACCTAGCACAGATACGCAGTATTTT.

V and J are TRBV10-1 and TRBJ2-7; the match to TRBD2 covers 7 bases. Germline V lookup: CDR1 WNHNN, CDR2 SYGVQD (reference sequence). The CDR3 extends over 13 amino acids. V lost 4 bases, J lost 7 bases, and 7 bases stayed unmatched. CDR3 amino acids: CASSGEGKGEQYF. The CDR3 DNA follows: TGCGCCAGCAGTGGGGAGGGAAAGGGAGAGCAGTACTTC.

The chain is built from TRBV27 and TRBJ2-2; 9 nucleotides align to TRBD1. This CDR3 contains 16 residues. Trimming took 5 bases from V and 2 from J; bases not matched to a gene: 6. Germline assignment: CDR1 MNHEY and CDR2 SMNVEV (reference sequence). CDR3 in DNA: TGTGCCAGCAGTCCGTGGGGACAGGGCAACACCGGGGAGCTGTTTTTT. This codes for CASSPWGQGNTGELFF.

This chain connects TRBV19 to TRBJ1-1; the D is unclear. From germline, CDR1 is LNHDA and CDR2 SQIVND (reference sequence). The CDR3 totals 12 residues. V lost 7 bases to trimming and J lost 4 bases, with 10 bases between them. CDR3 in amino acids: CASIEALTEAFF. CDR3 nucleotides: TGTGCCAGTATAGAAGCCCTCACTGAAGCTTTCTTT.

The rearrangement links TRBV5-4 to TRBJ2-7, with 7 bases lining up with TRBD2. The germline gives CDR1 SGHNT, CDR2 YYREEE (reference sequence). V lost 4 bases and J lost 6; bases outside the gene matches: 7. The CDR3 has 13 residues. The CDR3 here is CASSQSGLSEQYF. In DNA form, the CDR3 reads TGTGCCAGCAGCCAATCGGGACTATCCGAGCAGTACTTC.

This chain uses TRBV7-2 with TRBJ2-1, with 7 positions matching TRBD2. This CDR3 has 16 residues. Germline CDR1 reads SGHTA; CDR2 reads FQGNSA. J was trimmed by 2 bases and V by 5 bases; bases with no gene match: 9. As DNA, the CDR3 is TGTGCCAGCAGCCCCAGGGCGGGAGTCACCTACAATGAGCAGTTCTTC. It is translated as CASSPRAGVTYNEQFF.

CDR3: CASSLGRTERPTDTQYF. DNA for the CDR3: TGTGCCAGCAGCTTAGGCCGTACGGAGCGACCCACAGATACGCAGTATTTT. The V gene is TRBV7-9, the J gene TRBJ2-3, with no clear D. From germline, CDR1 is SEHNR and CDR2 FQNEAQ (reference sequence). CDR3 length: 17 amino acids. Trimming took off 1 base at V and 2 bases at J, with 16 bases between the two ends.

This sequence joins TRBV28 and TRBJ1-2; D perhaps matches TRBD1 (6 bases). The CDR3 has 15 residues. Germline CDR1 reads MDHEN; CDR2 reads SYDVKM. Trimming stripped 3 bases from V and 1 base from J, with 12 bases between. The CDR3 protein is CASSLWQGYNYGYTF. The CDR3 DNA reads TGTGCCAGCAGTTTGTGGCAGGGGTATAACTATGGCTACACCTTC.

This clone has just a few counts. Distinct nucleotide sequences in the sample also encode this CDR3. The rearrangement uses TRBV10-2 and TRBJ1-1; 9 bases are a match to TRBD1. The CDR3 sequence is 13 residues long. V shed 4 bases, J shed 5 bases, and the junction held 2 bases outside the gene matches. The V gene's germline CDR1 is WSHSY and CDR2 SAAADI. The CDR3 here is CASSVTGGTEAFF. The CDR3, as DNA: TGCGCCAGCAGTGTGACAGGGGGTACTGAAGCTTTCTTT.

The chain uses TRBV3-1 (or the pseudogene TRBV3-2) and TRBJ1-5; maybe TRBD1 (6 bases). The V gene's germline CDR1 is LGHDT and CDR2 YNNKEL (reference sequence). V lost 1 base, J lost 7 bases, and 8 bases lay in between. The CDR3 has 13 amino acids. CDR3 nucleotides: TGTGCCAGCAGCCAAGTACAGGGACAGCCCCAGCATTTT. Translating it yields CASSQVQGQPQHF.

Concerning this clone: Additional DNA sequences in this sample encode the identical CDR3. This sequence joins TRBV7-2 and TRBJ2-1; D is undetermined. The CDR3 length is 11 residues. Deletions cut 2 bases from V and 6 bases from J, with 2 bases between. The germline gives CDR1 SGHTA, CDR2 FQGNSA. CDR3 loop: CASSLLNEQFF. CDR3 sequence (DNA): TGTGCCAGCAGCTTACTCAATGAGCAGTTCTTC. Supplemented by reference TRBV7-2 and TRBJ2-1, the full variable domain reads GAGVSQSPSNKVTEKGKDVELRCDPISGHTALYWYRQSLGQGLEFLIYFQGNSAPDKSGLPSDRFSAERTGGSVSTLTIQRTQQEDSAVYLCASSLLNEQFFGPGTRLTVL.

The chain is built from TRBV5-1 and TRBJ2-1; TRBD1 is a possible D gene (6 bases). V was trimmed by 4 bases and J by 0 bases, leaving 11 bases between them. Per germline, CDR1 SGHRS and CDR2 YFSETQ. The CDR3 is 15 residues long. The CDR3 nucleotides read TGCGCCAGCAGCCTGAGAGGGGGCTCCTACAATGAGCAGTTCTTC. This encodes CASSLRGGSYNEQFF.

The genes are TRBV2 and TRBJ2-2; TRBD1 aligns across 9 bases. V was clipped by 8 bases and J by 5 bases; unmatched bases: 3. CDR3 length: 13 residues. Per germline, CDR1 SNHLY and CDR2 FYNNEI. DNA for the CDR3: TGTGCCAGCCGACAGGGGGGGACCGGGGAGCTGTTTTTT. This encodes CASRQGGTGELFF.